The 21 T cell receptor beta chains in this list originate from one sample, sequenced in a study of regulatory T cells in long-lasting Graves disease. The sample's time point: newly diagnosed GD, antithyroid drugs for less than 3 months. Following extraction of RNA from PBMCs, that RNA was used to make the TCR library. Construction of the TCR beta libraries employed iRepertoire HTBI primers in conjunction with Arm-PCR of CDR3 regions. TCRdb redid the calling of the multiplex PCR reads with MiXCR, one entry per CDR3 protein. Of about 430,000 distinct CDR3 sequences listed, 15% are singletons. This sample was shared with a second study, whose subject was T cells in Graves' hyperthyroidism and ophthalmopathy.

This specimen was peripheral blood mononuclear cells (PBMCs), taken at new diagnosis, from a patient treated with antithyroid drugs. The receptors stem from a woman aged 35 to 49 with Graves disease.

Many counts were recorded for this clonotype. The DNA is omitted, as the CDR3 cannot be located on it reliably, and the CDR3 follows TCRdb's listing. V is TRBV27 and J is TRBJ2-7; TRBD2 reflects the table's D call only, with no check against the DNA. Both ends counted, the CDR3 spans 13 residues. Germline V gene lookup returns CDR1 MNHEY and CDR2 SMNVEV (reference sequence). Here the CDR3 reads CASSTSAGDEQYF.

This clonotype was observed at least ten times. The J gene is TRBJ2-1, the V gene TRBV30, with a tentative D call TRBD2 (7 bases). Germline assignment: CDR1 GTSNPN and CDR2 SVGIG (reference sequence). The CDR3 is made up of 13 amino acids. CDR3 protein: CAYGGRPYNEQFF. The CDR3 DNA follows: TGTGCGTACGGGGGGCGGCCCTACAATGAGCAGTTCTTC.

This clonotype was counted between two and nine times. The chain has TRBV28 and TRBJ1-5; possible D gene TRBD1, 6 bases. The germline V gene encodes CDR1 MDHEN and CDR2 SYDVKM. This CDR3 is built from 16 residues. Trimming stripped 6 bases from V and 3 bases from J, with 18 bases between. CDR3 loop: CASRLLGGIHNQPQHF. CDR3 coding DNA: TGTGCCAGCAGACTTTTAGGGGGGATTCACAATCAGCCCCAGCATTTT.

The genes are TRBV20-1 and TRBJ2-7; perhaps TRBD1 as D (6 bases). Germline V CDR1 and CDR2: DFQATT, SNEGSKA (reference sequence). The V end was cut by 1 base, the J end by 5 bases, with 15 bases between. The CDR3 length is 14 residues. The CDR3 reads CSARVGTQSNEQYF. The CDR3 coding sequence is TGCAGTGCTAGAGTGGGGACACAGTCCAACGAGCAGTACTTC.

This clonotype was detected many times. V usage is TRBV28 and J usage is TRBJ2-1; 10 bases fit TRBD2. The junction had 2 bases not matched to a gene; V was cut back by 1 base and J by 5 bases. This CDR3 has 15 residues. Germline V gives CDR1 MDHEN, CDR2 SYDVKM. The CDR3 DNA sequence: TGTGCCAGCAGTTTATTAGCGGGAGGCAACAATGAGCAGTTCTTC. It is translated as CASSLLAGGNNEQFF.

In this sample, this clonotype turned up a few times. A junction boundary mismatches the germline segment, possibly from a read error. The V and J genes are TRBV30 and TRBJ2-1; 9 bases fit TRBD1. The CDR3 contains 20 residues. Germline lookup yields CDR1 GTSNPN and CDR2 SVGIG (reference sequence). The CDR3: CTWKRKARQGVKMTYNEQFF. As DNA, the CDR3 is TGTACCTGGAAAAGGAAGGCGAGACAGGGGGTTAAAATGACCTACAATGAGCAGTTCTTC.

This sequence joins TRBV9 and TRBJ1-1; D is perhaps TRBD1 (6 bases). Between the trimmed V and J ends, which lost 4 bases and 5 bases, there was a span of 15 bases. The germline V gene has CDR1 SGDLS and CDR2 YYNGEE. The length of the CDR3 is 14 residues. The CDR3 bases are TGTGCCAGCAGCCCCTGGGCGGGACAAACTGAAGCTTTCTTT. Its translation is CASSPWAGQTEAFF.

This clonotype showed up many times. The chain has TRBV27 and TRBJ2-7, with TRBD2 matching 11 bases. CDR3 length: 14 residues. J was trimmed by 4 bases and V by 6 bases; bases with no gene match: 5. CDR1 is MNHEY and CDR2 is SMNVEV in the germline V gene (reference sequence). CDR3 nucleotides: TGTGCCAGCAGAGTAGCGGGAGGGCCTTACGAGCAGTACTTC. Amino acids: CASRVAGGPYEQYF.

This clonotype appeared many times. The chain is built from TRBV20-1 and TRBJ2-2, with 9 nucleotides matching TRBD2. The CDR3 length is 18 residues. Trimming removed 1 base from V and 6 bases from J; junction bases left unmatched: 15. Germline assignment: CDR1 DFQATT and CDR2 SNEGSKA (reference sequence). CDR3 DNA: TGCAGTGCTAGAGTCAGTTGGGCTAGCGGGAAACGCGCCGGGGAGCTGTTTTTT. As protein: CSARVSWASGKRAGELFF.

This clonotype was observed a handful of times. The chain uses TRBV19 and TRBJ2-2; 8 bases fit TRBD1. The CDR3 length is 17 residues. Trimming removed 3 bases from V and 5 bases from J; junction bases left unmatched: 11. CDR1 is LNHDA and CDR2 is SQIVND in the germline V gene (reference sequence). The CDR3 nucleotides read TGTGCCAGTAGTATCCAGCTCGGGACAGGTTGGACCGGGGAGCTGTTTTTT. Its translation: CASSIQLGTGWTGELFF.

This clonotype has ten or more counts. The V call is TRBV2, the J call TRBJ2-2, with 8 nucleotides matching TRBD2. This CDR3 is 15 amino acids long. Trimming removed 2 bases from V and 6 bases from J; junction bases left unmatched: 5. Germline lookup yields CDR1 SNHLY and CDR2 FYNNEI. DNA of the CDR3: TGTGCCAGCAGTGAACGGACTAGCTCCTCCGGGGAGCTGTTTTTT. As protein: CASSERTSSSGELFF.

About this clonotype: One base away lies a much larger clone, so this may be a sequencing read error. The chain couples TRBV18 to TRBJ1-2; possible D gene TRBD1, 6 bases. The CDR3 is 15 residues long. The germline V gene encodes CDR1 KGHSH and CDR2 LQKENI. V lost 4 bases and J 5 bases, leaving 17 bases between the germline ends. The CDR3 protein is CASSLLYREGYGYTF. In DNA, the CDR3 is TGTGCCAGCTCACTACTGTACAGGGAGGGTTATGGCTACACCTTC.

This clonotype was detected ten times or more. V and J are TRBV28 and TRBJ2-2, with D possibly TRBD2 on 6 matching bases. Germline V lookup: CDR1 MDHEN, CDR2 SYDVKM. This CDR3 is 16 amino acids long. The V gene lost 3 bases and the J gene lost 8 bases, with 19 bases spanning the gap. CDR3 nucleotides: TGTGCCAGCAGTTTGGGGGGAGTAAGAACACGAGGGGAGCTGTTTTTT. Translating it yields CASSLGGVRTRGELFF.

This clonotype was counted ten times or more. V gene TRBV11-3 combines with J gene TRBJ1-6, with D hard to call. With 5 bases removed from V and 9 bases from J, the gap between germline ends came to 11 bases. The CDR3 contains 13 residues. Germline assignment: CDR1 SGHNT and CDR2 YENEEA. The DNA of the CDR3 is TGTGCCAGCAGCCCGGAGGAGTTTTCACCCCTCCACTTT. The encoded protein is CASSPEEFSPLHF. The whole variable domain, remainder taken from reference TRBV11-3 and TRBJ1-6, is EAGVVQSPRYKIIEKKQPVAFWCNPISGHNTLYWYLQNLGQGPELLIRYENEEAVDDSQLPKDRFSAERLKGVDSTLKIQPAELGDSAVYLCASSPEEFSPLHFGNGTRLTVT.

This clonotype was seen many times. V usage is TRBV5-1 and J usage is TRBJ2-3; D is undetermined. V lost 2 bases and J lost 4, with 14 bases in between. The germline CDR1 and CDR2 sequences are SGHRS and YFSETQ. This CDR3 is 15 amino acids long. CDR3 in amino acids: CASSFRQTSADTQYF. CDR3 DNA sequence: TGCGCCAGCAGCTTCCGGCAGACAAGCGCAGATACGCAGTATTTT.

The V and J genes are TRBV5-8 and TRBJ2-7; 11 bases fit TRBD2. V dropped 3 bases and J dropped 1; count of bases not matched to a gene: 6. Germline lookup yields CDR1 SGHTS and CDR2 YDEGEE. The CDR3 totals 16 residues. In DNA, the CDR3 is TGTGCCAGCAGCTCACCGACTAGCGGGATATCCTACGAGCAGTACTTC. It specifies CASSSPTSGISYEQYF.

Points on this clonotype: A read error is possible here, since a much larger clone lies one base away. The chain combines TRBV6-4 with TRBJ2-3, with 11 nucleotides matching TRBD2. CDR3 length equals 15 residues. V shed 5 bases, J shed 5 bases, and the junction held 6 bases outside the gene matches. From germline, CDR1 is MRHNA and CDR2 SNTAGT. CDR3 sequence (DNA): TGTGCCAGCAGTTTAGCGGGAGGGTCAGGAGATACGCAGTATTTT. Translated, it gives CASSLAGGSGDTQYF.

This clonotype was counted at least ten times. V is TRBV30 and J is TRBJ1-4; D gene uncertain. V shed 0 bases and J shed 3 bases, with 14 bases lying between them. Germline loops: CDR1 GTSNPN, CDR2 SVGIG (reference sequence). This CDR3 has 16 amino acids. This CDR3 reads CAWSVPEMGANEKLFF. The CDR3, as DNA: TGTGCCTGGAGTGTACCCGAAATGGGAGCTAATGAAAAACTGTTTTTT.

This clonotype came up many times. This chain connects TRBV30 to TRBJ1-1; a weak D match, TRBD1 (6 bases). Trimming stripped 2 bases from V and 5 bases from J, with 9 bases between. Germline V lookup: CDR1 GTSNPN, CDR2 SVGIG (reference sequence). The CDR3 consists of 12 residues. DNA of the CDR3: TGTGCCTGGAGTTTAGGGGGAACTGAAGCTTTCTTT. Translating it yields CAWSLGGTEAFF. Variable domain in full (rest from reference TRBV30 and TRBJ1-1): SQTIHQWPATLVQPVGSPLSLECTVEGTSNPNLYWYRQAAGRGLQLLFYSVGIGQISSEVPQNLSASRPQDRQFILSSKKLLLSDSGFYLCAWSLGGTEAFFGQGTRLTVV.

This clonotype occurred many times. The chain links TRBV12-5 to TRBJ2-1, with D perhaps TRBD1 (6 bases). Germline V CDR1 and CDR2: LGHNT, FRNRAP. The CDR3 has 13 amino acids. The V end lost 3 bases, the J end lost 8 bases, and 11 bases lay between the germline ends. The CDR3 nucleotides read TGTGCTAGTGGTTTCCCCACAGGGTATGAGCAGTTCTTC. Residues: CASGFPTGYEQFF.

This clonotype was seen many times. The rearrangement uses TRBV18 and TRBJ2-5; no reliable D call. Germline V CDR1 and CDR2: KGHSH, LQKENI. There are 13 residues in the CDR3. The germline V and J ends were trimmed by 4 bases and 3 bases, with 9 bases remaining between them. DNA of the CDR3: TGTGCCAGCTCACAAGACGTCAAAGAGACCCAGTACTTC. It codes for CASSQDVKETQYF.